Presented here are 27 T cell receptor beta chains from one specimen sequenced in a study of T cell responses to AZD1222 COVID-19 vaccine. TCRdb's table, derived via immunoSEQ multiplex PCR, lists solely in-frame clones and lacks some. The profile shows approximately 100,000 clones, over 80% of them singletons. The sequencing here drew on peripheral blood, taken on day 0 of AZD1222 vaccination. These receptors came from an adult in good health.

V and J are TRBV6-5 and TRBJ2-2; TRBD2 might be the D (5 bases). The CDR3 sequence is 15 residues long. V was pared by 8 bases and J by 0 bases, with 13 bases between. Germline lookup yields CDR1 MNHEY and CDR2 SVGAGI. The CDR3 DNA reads TGTGCCAGCTGGGCCCCCGGGACGAACACCGGGGAGCTGTTTTTT. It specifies CASWAPGTNTGELFF.

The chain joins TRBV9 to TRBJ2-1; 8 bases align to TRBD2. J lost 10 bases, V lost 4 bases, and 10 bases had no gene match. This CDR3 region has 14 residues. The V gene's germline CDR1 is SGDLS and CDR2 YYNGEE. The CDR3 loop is CASSTAGGPREQFF. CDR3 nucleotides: TGTGCCAGCAGCACCGCGGGGGGCCCGCGGGAGCAGTTCTTC.

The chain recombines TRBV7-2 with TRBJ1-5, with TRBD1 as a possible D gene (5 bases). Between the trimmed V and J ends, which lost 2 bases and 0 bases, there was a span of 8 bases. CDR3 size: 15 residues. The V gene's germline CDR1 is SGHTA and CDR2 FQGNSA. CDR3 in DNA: TGTGCCAGCAGCTTATTTACAGGTAGCAATCAGCCCCAGCATTTT. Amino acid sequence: CASSLFTGSNQPQHF.

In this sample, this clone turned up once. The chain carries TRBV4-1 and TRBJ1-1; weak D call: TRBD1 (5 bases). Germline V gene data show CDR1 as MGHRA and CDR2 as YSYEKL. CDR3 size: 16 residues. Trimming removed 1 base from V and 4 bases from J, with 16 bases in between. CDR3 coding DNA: TGCGCCAGCAGCCAAGGATTCAGGGACGTCCGCACTGAAGCTTTCTTT. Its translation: CASSQGFRDVRTEAFF.

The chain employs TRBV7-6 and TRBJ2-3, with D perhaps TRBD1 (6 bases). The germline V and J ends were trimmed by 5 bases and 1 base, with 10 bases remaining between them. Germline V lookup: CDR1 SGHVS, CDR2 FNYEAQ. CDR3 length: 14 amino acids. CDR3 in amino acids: CASSPGVGTDTQYF. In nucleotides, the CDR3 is TGTGCCAGCAGCCCAGGGGTTGGCACAGATACGCAGTATTTT.

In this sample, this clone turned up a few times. CDR3 loop: CASSRFVGPSGANVLTF. The CDR3, as DNA: TGTGCCAGCAGTCGGTTCGTGGGACCCTCTGGGGCCAACGTCCTGACTTTC. The V call is TRBV7-9, the J call TRBJ2-6; TRBD1 or TRBD2 may be the D gene (5 bases each). The CDR3 runs to 17 residues. Germline CDR1 reads SEHNR; CDR2 reads FQNEAQ (reference sequence). V shed 6 bases and J shed 0 bases, with 15 bases lying between them.

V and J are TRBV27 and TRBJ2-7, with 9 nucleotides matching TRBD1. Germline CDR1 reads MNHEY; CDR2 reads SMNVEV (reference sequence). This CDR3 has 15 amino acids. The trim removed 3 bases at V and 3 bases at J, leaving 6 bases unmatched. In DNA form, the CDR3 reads TGTGCCAGCAGTTTGAGGGGACAGGGATTCTACGAGCAGTACTTC. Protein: CASSLRGQGFYEQYF.

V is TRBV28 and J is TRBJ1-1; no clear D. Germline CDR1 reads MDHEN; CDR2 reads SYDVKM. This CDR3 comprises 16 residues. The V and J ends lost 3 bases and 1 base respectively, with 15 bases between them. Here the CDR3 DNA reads TGTGCCAGCAGTTTCCACCCCGATCTGAAGAACACTGAAGCTTTCTTT. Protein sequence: CASSFHPDLKNTEAFF.

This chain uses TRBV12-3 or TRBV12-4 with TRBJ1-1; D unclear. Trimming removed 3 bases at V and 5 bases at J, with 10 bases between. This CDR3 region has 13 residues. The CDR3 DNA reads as TGTGCCAGCAGTTTTTCAGAATTAACTGAAGCTTTCTTT. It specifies CASSFSELTEAFF.

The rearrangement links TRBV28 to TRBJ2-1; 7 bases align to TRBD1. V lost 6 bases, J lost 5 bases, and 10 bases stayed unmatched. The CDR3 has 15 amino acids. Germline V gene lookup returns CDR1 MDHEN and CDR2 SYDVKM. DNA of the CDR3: TGTGCCAGCAGAAACCAGGGACAGTTTAACAATGAGCAGTTCTTC. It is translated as CASRNQGQFNNEQFF.

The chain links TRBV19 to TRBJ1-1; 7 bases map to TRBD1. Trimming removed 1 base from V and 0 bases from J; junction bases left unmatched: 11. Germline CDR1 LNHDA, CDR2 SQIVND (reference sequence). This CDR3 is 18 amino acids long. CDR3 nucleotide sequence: TGTGCCAGTAGTATAGGGACTATCAGGGGGGGTATGAACACTGAAGCTTTCTTT. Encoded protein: CASSIGTIRGGMNTEAFF.

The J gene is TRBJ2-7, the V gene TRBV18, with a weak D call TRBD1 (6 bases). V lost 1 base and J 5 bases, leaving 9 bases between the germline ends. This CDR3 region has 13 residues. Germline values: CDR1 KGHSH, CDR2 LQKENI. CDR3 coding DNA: TGTGCCAGCTCACCACGGACAGTTGACGAGCAGTACTTC. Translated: CASSPRTVDEQYF.

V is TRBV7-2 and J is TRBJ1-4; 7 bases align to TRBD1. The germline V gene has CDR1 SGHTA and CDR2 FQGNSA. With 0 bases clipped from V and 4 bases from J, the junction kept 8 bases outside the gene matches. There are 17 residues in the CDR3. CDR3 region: CASSLAVGDRDNEKLFF. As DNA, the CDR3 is TGTGCCAGCAGCTTAGCGGTAGGGGACAGAGATAATGAAAAACTGTTTTTT.

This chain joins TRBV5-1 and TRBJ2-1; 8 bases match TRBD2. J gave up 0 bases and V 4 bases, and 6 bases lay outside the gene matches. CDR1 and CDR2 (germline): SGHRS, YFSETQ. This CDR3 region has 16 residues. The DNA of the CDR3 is TGCGCCAGCAGCCTGGCGGGGGGAAGCTCCTACAATGAGCAGTTCTTC. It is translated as CASSLAGGSSYNEQFF.

CDR3 sequence (DNA): TGCGCCAGCAGCCCGAACCGGGTTGGGGTGGGAGGATGGACAGATACGCAGTATTTT. Its protein is CASSPNRVGVGGWTDTQYF. This chain links TRBV4-1 with TRBJ2-3; D is possibly TRBD2 (6 bases). Between the trimmed V and J ends, which lost 4 bases and 3 bases, there was a span of 26 bases. CDR1 and CDR2 from the germline V gene are MGHRA and YSYEKL. The CDR3 consists of 19 residues.

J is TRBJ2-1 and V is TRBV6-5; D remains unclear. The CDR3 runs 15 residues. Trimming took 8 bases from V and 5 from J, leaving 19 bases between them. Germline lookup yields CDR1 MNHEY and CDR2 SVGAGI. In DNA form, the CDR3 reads TGTGCCAGCCGAGTTACCCGGGCAGCTAACAATGAGCAGTTCTTC. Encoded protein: CASRVTRAANNEQFF.

CDR3 sequence: CASSLGGSYGYTF. CDR3 in DNA: TGTGCCAGCAGTTTAGGAGGGTCCTATGGCTACACCTTC. The gene calls are TRBV27 and TRBJ1-2; no definite D call. Trimming removed 2 bases from V and 4 bases from J, with 8 bases in between. The CDR3 consists of 13 residues. From germline, CDR1 is MNHEY and CDR2 SMNVEV (reference sequence).

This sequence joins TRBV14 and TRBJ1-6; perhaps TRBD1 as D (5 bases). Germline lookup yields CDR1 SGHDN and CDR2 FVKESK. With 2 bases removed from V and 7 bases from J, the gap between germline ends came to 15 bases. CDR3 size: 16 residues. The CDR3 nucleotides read TGTGCCAGCAGCCAACATCCAGGGCTGGGGAATTCACCCCTCCACTTT. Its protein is CASSQHPGLGNSPLHF.

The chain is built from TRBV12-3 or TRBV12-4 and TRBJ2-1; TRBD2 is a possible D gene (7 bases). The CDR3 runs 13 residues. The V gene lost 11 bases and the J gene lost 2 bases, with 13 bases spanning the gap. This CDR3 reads CAGGGGAYNEQFF. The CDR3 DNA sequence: TGTGCCGGTGGAGGGGGGGCCTACAATGAGCAGTTCTTC.

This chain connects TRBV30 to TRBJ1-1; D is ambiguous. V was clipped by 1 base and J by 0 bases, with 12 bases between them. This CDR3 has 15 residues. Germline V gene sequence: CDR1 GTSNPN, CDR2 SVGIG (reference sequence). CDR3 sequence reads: CAWSGGLWVNTEAFF. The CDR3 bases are TGTGCCTGGAGTGGCGGGTTGTGGGTGAACACTGAAGCTTTCTTT.

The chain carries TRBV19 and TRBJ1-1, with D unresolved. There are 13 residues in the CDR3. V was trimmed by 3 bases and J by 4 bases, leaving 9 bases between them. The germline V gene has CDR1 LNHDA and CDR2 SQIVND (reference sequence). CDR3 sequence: CASSMEGSTEAFF. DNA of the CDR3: TGTGCCAGTAGTATGGAGGGAAGCACTGAAGCTTTCTTT. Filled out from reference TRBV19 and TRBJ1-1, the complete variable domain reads DGGITQSPKYLFRKEGQNVTLSCEQNLNHDAMYWYRQDPGQGLRLIYYSQIVNDFQKGDIAEGYSVSREKKESFPLTVTSAQKNPTAFYLCASSMEGSTEAFFGQGTRLTVV.

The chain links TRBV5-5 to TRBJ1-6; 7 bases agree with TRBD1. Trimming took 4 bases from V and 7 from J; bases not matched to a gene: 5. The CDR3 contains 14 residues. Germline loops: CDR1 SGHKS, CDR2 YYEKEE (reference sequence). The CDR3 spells CASSLGQMNSPLHF. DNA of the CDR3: TGTGCCAGCAGCCTGGGACAGATGAATTCACCCCTCCACTTT.

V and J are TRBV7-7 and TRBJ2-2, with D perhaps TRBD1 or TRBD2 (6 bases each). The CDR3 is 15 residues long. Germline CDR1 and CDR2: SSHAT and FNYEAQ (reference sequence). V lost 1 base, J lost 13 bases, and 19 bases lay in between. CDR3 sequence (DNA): TGTGCCAGCAGCTTAGATGAAATTGGAGGGGGGCGGCTGTTTTTT. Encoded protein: CASSLDEIGGGRLFF.

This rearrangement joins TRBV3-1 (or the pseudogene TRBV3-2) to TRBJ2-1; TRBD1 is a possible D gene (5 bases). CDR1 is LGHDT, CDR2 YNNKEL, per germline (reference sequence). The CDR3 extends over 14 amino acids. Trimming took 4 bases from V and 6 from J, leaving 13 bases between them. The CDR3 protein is CASSLTDKVNEQFF. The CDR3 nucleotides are TGTGCCAGCAGCCTCACGGACAAAGTCAATGAGCAGTTCTTC.

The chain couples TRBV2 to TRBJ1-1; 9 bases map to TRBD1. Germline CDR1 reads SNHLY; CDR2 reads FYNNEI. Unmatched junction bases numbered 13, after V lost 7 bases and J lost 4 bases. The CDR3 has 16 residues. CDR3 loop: CASTSGTGKGGTEAFF. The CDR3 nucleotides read TGTGCCAGCACCTCCGGGACAGGGAAAGGCGGCACTGAAGCTTTCTTT. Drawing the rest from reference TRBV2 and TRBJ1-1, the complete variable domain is EPEVTQTPSHQVTQMGQEVILRCVPISNHLYFYWYRQILGQKVEFLVSFYNNEISEKSEIFDDQFSVERPDGSNFTLKIRSTKLEDSAMYFCASTSGTGKGGTEAFFGQGTRLTVV.

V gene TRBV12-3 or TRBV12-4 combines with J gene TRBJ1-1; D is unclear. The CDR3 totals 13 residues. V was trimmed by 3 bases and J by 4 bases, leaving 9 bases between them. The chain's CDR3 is CASSFKGSTEAFF. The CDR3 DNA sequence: TGTGCCAGCAGTTTCAAAGGGAGCACTGAAGCTTTCTTT.

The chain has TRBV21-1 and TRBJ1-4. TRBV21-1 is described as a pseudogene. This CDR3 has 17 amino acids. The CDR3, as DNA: TGTGCCAGCAGCAAAGTACTATGGACAGCGGGTAATGAAAAACTGTTTTTT. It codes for CASSKVLWTAGNEKLFF.